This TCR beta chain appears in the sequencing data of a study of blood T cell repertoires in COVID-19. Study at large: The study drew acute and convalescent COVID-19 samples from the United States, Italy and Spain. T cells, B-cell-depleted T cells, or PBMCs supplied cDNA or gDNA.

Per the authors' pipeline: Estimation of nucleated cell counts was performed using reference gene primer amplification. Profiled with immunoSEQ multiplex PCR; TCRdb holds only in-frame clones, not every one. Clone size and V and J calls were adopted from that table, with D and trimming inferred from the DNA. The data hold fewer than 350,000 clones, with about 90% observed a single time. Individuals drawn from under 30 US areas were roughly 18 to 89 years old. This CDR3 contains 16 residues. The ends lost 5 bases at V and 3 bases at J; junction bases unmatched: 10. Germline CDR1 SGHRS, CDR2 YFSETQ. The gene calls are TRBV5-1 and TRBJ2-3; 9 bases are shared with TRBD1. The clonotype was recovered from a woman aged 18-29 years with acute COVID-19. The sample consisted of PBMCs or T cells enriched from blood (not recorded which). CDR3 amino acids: CASRNRDRVETDTQYF. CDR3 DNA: TGCGCCAGCAGGAACCGGGACAGGGTTGAAACAGATACGCAGTATTTT. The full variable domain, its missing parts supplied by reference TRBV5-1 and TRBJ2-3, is KAGVTQTPRYLIKTRGQQVTLSCSPISGHRSVSWYQQTPGQGLQFLFEYFSETQRNKGNFPGRFSGRQFSNSRSEMNVSTLELGDSALYLCASRNRDRVETDTQYFGPGTRLTVL.